Sequencing of this T cell receptor delta chain was carried out in a study of Vδ1+ human thymocytes. Study-level points and caveats: Thymic TRG and TRD repertoires appeared highly polyclonal. About 20% of thymic delta-chain sequences were Vdelta2, with few Vdelta3, unlike blood Vdelta1+ controls.

Vdelta1+ thymocyte sorts reached between about 96% and 99.6% purity. This clone has more than one count but fewer than ten. The target antigen is unknown. Extracted RNA was reverse transcribed into cDNA. The CDR3 regions were amplified by multiplex PCR from V-gene primers to a constant-region primer. TCRdb reran clone calling via CATT on the multiplex PCR reads. The data show about 25,000 delta-chain clones, around 32% seen once. In germline, CDR1 is TSWWSYY, CDR2 QGS. The V gene lost 1 base and the J gene lost 0 bases, with 27 bases spanning the gap. This CDR3 is built from 22 residues. V and J are TRDV1 and TRDJ2; TRDD3 is a possible D gene (6 bases). The sequencing input was Vdelta1+ gamma-delta thymocytes from the thymus. Subset in this sample: FACS-sorted CD3+ TCRalphabeta- TCRVdelta1+ TCRVdelta2- thymocytes. The sequence was obtained from a boy in the first two years of life who had congenital heart surgery. The CDR3 coding sequence is TGTGCTCTTGGGGAACCTCCCCGAAGGTGGGGGCCAACTCTCGCTTTGACAGCACAACTCTTCTTT. It encodes CALGEPPRRWGPTLALTAQLFF.